This is a list of T cell receptor beta chains from one sample in a study of patients and donors after allogeneic stem cell transplantation. TCRdb redid the calling of the RT-PCR reads with MiXCR, one entry per CDR3 protein. The data show more than 850,000 distinct CDR3 sequences, more than 15% seen once. The material sequenced was blood, either unsorted or a sorted T cell fraction (not recorded which). The receptor set was obtained from a human donor who was either an allogeneic HSCT recipient or a stem cell or donor lymphocyte infusion donor (not recorded which). It is not recorded whose cells these are; they may come from a transplant donor. Each CDR3 is given with its conserved first and last residue. D genes are given only for firm matches. Clone size is shown for a subset of rows, as once, few, many or a class of expanded clone.

CDR3nt	CDR3aa	v_gene	abundance	d_gene	j_gene
TGTGCCAGCAGCTTTCTAGCGGGAGGAGATACGCAGTATTTT	CASSFLAGGDTQYF	TRBV7-9	-	TRBD2	TRBJ2-3
TGCAGCGTTGAGGACCTCGGGGGGGAGCTGTTTTTT	CSVEDLGGELFF	TRBV29-1	-	-	TRBJ2-2
TGTGCCAGCAGCGCCCTACCGACTGTTGAGACCCAGTACTTC	CASSALPTVETQYF	TRBV9	-	-	TRBJ2-5
TGTGCCAGCGGTAGGCCTAGCGGGAGCTATGAGCAGTTCTTC	CASGRPSGSYEQFF	TRBV3-1	-	TRBD2	TRBJ2-1
TGTGCCATCAGCCCCCAGGGTTTGGGTCACAATGAGCAGTTCTTC	CAISPQGLGHNEQFF	TRBV10-3	few	-	TRBJ2-1
TGTGCCAGCAGCACCCGTACTAGCGGGACCCTCGAGGGGGAGCTGTTTTTT	CASSTRTSGTLEGELFF	TRBV9	-	TRBD2	TRBJ2-2
TGTGCCAGCAGCTTGACAGGCCCCAATGAAAAACTGTTTTTT	CASSLTGPNEKLFF	TRBV6-1	few	-	TRBJ1-4
TGTGCCAGCACCTCTGATTCACCCCTCCACTTT	CASTSDSPLHF	TRBV12-3/TRBV12-4	many	-	TRBJ1-6
TGTGCCAGCAGCCGAGATAGCGGGAGGGGCTCCTACGAGCAGTACTTC	CASSRDSGRGSYEQYF	TRBV3-1	few	TRBD2	TRBJ2-7
TGTGCCAGCTCGGACAGGGGGAGGTACGAGCAGTACTTC	CASSDRGRYEQYF	TRBV7-9	few	TRBD1	TRBJ2-7
TGCGCCAGCAGCTTGGGCTCAGGTTTAGCTGAAGCTTTCTTT	CASSLGSGLAEAFF	TRBV5-1	few	-	TRBJ1-1
TGTGCCAGCAGCTTGGGTAGGACAAGAACTAATGAAAAACTGTTTTTT	CASSLGRTRTNEKLFF	TRBV5-6	few	-	TRBJ1-4
TGCAGTGCTAGAGCACTAGCGGGAGTGGGGGAGCAGTACTTC	CSARALAGVGEQYF	TRBV20-1	few	TRBD2	TRBJ2-7
TGCGCCAGCAGGCAGAGGGTGGAATGGGAGGATGAGCAGTTCTTC	CASRQRVEWEDEQFF	TRBV5-1	-	-	TRBJ2-1
TGTGCCAGCAGTTACCTTGACAGTATCTACGAGCAGTACTTC	CASSYLDSIYEQYF	TRBV6-5	-	-	TRBJ2-7
TGTGCCAGCAGCTTAAGGAGAGGACAGGGGATCAATGGCTACACCTTC	CASSLRRGQGINGYTF	TRBV7-3	few	TRBD1	TRBJ1-2
TGCAGTGCATGGGACGGGAACTACGAGCAGTACTTC	CSAWDGNYEQYF	TRBV20-1	-	-	TRBJ2-7
TGCAGCGTTGAGTTGAGGGGTCCGCAGTATTTT	CSVELRGPQYF	TRBV29-1	-	-	TRBJ2-3
TGTGCCAGCAGCTCCACAGCACCCTACGAGCAGTACTTC	CASSSTAPYEQYF	TRBV7-2	-	-	TRBJ2-7
TGTGCCAGCAGCCCCATCACGGACAGGGGGCTCGTTGGCTACACCTTC	CASSPITDRGLVGYTF	TRBV11-2	few	TRBD1	TRBJ1-2
TGTGCCAGCAGCTTAGTTTCGACGGGATTCACCGGGGAGCTGTTTTTT	CASSLVSTGFTGELFF	TRBV7-2	-	-	TRBJ2-2
TGCAGCGCCGGACAGGGAAGGTACGAGCAGTACTTC	CSAGQGRYEQYF	TRBV29-1	few	TRBD1	TRBJ2-7
TGTGCCACCAGTGATCATCTAGCGGGGAGCTCCTACAATGAGCAGTTCTTC	CATSDHLAGSSYNEQFF	TRBV24-1	-	TRBD2	TRBJ2-1